The 22 T cell receptor beta chains presented below share a single source sample, sequenced in a study of blood T cells in healthy people across ages. Sample-barcoded 5' priming and a J-beta primer mix drove a second PCR of roughly 6 to 12 cycles. TCRdb redid the calling of the 5' RACE reads with MiXCR, one entry per CDR3 protein. The sample carries hundreds of thousands of distinct CDR3 sequences, about 25% recorded once. The sample was also linked to a second study, of T cells of mothers and their children.

Sequenced material: blood. Receptors originate from a boy aged 10-17 years in good health.

The J gene is TRBJ1-6, the V gene TRBV2; D is ambiguous. The V end was cut by 3 bases, the J end by 8 bases, with 8 bases between. Germline-derived CDR1 and CDR2 are SNHLY and FYNNEI. The CDR3 spans 13 residues. The CDR3 spells CASSEIRDSPLHF. Here the CDR3 DNA reads TGTGCCAGCAGTGAGATAAGAGATTCACCCCTCCACTTT.

The rearrangement uses TRBV12-3 or TRBV12-4 and TRBJ2-7; 7 bases fit TRBD1. The J call could be wrong; TRBJ2-5 is a better fit for the DNA end. The CDR3 contains 16 residues. CDR3 coding DNA: TGTGCCAGCAGTTTGGGACAGTTGGGAAGTTGGGAGACCCAGTACTTC. Its protein product is CASSLGQLGSWETQYF.

This clonotype has just a few counts. V gene TRBV6-6 combines with J gene TRBJ2-5; TRBD2 matches at 10 bases. CDR3 length: 16 amino acids. J lost 5 bases, V lost 2 bases, and 8 bases had no gene match. Germline values: CDR1 MNHNY, CDR2 SVGAGI (reference sequence). Here the CDR3 DNA reads TGTGCCAGCAGTTACGGCCTAGCGGGAGTGGTCGAGACCCAGTACTTC. Translation gives CASSYGLAGVVETQYF.

This clonotype occurred a few times. The CDR3 here is CASSQAVETQYF. For the CDR3, the DNA is TGTGCCAGCAGCCAAGCGGTGGAGACCCAGTACTTC. The rearrangement links TRBV14 to TRBJ2-1; D not certain. Near its end, the DNA agrees better with TRBJ2-5, so the J call may be wrong. CDR3 size: 12 residues. In germline, CDR1 is SGHDN, CDR2 FVKESK.

The gene calls are TRBV29-1 and TRBJ1-3; no clear D gene. The V end was cut by 4 bases, the J end by 4 bases, with 5 bases between. CDR1 and CDR2 from the germline V gene are SQVTM and ANQGSEA. There are 11 residues in the CDR3. CDR3: CSVGEGNTIYF. CDR3 in DNA: TGCAGCGTTGGCGAGGGAAACACCATATATTTT. The full variable domain, its missing parts supplied by reference TRBV29-1 and TRBJ1-3, is SAVISQKPSRDICQRGTSLTIQCQVDSQVTMMFWYRQQPGQSLTLIATANQGSEATYESGFVIDKFPISRPNLTFSTLTVSNMSPEDSSIYLCSVGEGNTIYFGEGSWLTVV.

This chain links TRBV20-1 with TRBJ2-1; 8 bases match TRBD1. The DNA end favors TRBJ2-7, so the J call may be wrong. This CDR3 has 12 residues. Germline V gene data show CDR1 as DFQATT and CDR2 as SNEGSKA (reference sequence). The CDR3 nucleotides are TGCAGTGCTAGGGACAGGGAAATCGAGCAGTACTTC. This gives the protein CSARDREIEQYF.

In its sample, this clonotype was seen a few times. The rearrangement joins TRBV18 to TRBJ1-1; D is unresolved. Germline V gene data show CDR1 as KGHSH and CDR2 as LQKENI. Trimming removed 1 base from V and 4 bases from J, with 16 bases in between. The CDR3 loop spans 16 amino acids. CDR3 sequence reads: CASSPLVPSVGTEAFF. The CDR3 nucleotides are TGTGCCAGCTCACCACTGGTCCCCTCTGTGGGCACTGAAGCTTTCTTT. The entire variable domain, with the rest obtained from reference TRBV18 and TRBJ1-1, is as follows: NAGVMQNPRHLVRRRGQEARLRCSPMKGHSHVYWYRQLPEEGLKFMVYLQKENIIDESGMPKERFSAEFPKEGPSILRIQQVVRGDSAAYFCASSPLVPSVGTEAFFGQGTRLTVV.

This clonotype was observed at least ten times. The chain uses TRBV5-1 and TRBJ2-5; D call uncertain. V was cut by 2 bases and J by 1 base, with 9 bases left in between. The germline V gene has CDR1 SGHRS and CDR2 YFSETQ. The length of the CDR3 is 14 residues. The CDR3 here is CASSLRRAQETQYF. The CDR3 DNA follows: TGCGCCAGCAGCTTACGAAGGGCCCAAGAGACCCAGTACTTC.

The V gene is TRBV3-1, the J gene TRBJ2-2; D is uncertain. CDR1 and CDR2 from the germline V gene are LGHDT and YNNKEL (reference sequence). The CDR3 sequence is 16 residues long. Trimming stripped 2 bases from V and 4 bases from J, with 14 bases between. Here the CDR3 DNA reads TGTGCCAGCAGCCAAACATCGGGCCGGTTCACCGGGGAGCTGTTTTTT. Protein product: CASSQTSGRFTGELFF.

This clonotype was found a few times. This chain links TRBV4-3 with TRBJ1-2; the D gene is possibly TRBD1 (5 bases). CDR1 LGHNA and CDR2 YSLEER come from the germline V gene. V lost 3 bases to trimming and J lost 4 bases, with 9 bases between them. The CDR3 is 13 residues long. CDR3 sequence: CASSQDQGYGYTF. DNA for the CDR3: TGCGCCAGCAGCCAGGATCAGGGCTATGGCTACACCTTC.

The J gene is TRBJ1-1, the V gene TRBV11-1; D unclear. CDR3 length: 16 residues. V was trimmed by 4 bases and J by 5 bases, leaving 20 bases between them. Germline-derived CDR1 and CDR2 are SGHAT and FQDESV (reference sequence). CDR3 protein: CASSSYPTPERTEAFF. The CDR3 nucleotides are TGTGCCAGCAGCTCCTATCCCACCCCGGAGCGGACTGAAGCTTTCTTT.

This chain joins TRBV2 and TRBJ2-1; 9 bases are shared with TRBD1. The CDR3 sequence is 13 residues long. The J segment lost 8 bases and the V segment lost 6 bases, leaving 5 bases of the junction unmatched. The germline V gene encodes CDR1 SNHLY and CDR2 FYNNEI. Here the CDR3 reads CASRGQGHDEQFF. The CDR3 DNA is TGTGCCAGCAGGGGACAGGGTCACGATGAGCAGTTCTTC. Combining the CDR3 with reference TRBV2 and TRBJ2-1 gives the whole variable domain EPEVTQTPSHQVTQMGQEVILRCVPISNHLYFYWYRQILGQKVEFLVSFYNNEISEKSEIFDDQFSVERPDGSNFTLKIRSTKLEDSAMYFCASRGQGHDEQFFGPGTRLTVL.

The chain couples TRBV20-1 to TRBJ2-5; D might be TRBD2 (6 bases). Germline lookup yields CDR1 DFQATT and CDR2 SNEGSKA (reference sequence). CDR3 length equals 17 residues. V was trimmed by 0 bases and J by 1 base, leaving 18 bases between them. The CDR3 coding sequence is TGCAGTGCTAGAGACCAGCGGGCACATCCGGGCCAAGAGACCCAGTACTTC. Encoded protein: CSARDQRAHPGQETQYF.

A few counts support this clonotype. J is TRBJ1-2 and V is TRBV5-1, with D hard to call. This CDR3 has 16 residues. CDR1 SGHRS and CDR2 YFSETQ come from the germline V gene. V lost 0 bases, J lost 1 base, and 13 bases lay in between. CDR3 coding DNA: TGCGCCAGCAGCTTGGTACTTGGAGTCCTTAACTATGGCTACACCTTC. Translated, it gives CASSLVLGVLNYGYTF.

The chain is built from TRBV7-8 and TRBJ2-1, with D maybe TRBD1 (7 bases). The CDR3 is 14 residues long. Germline V gene lookup returns CDR1 SGHVS and CDR2 FQNEAQ. Deletions cut 7 bases from V and 3 bases from J, with 13 bases between. Written as DNA, the CDR3 is TGTGCCAGCATGTCAGGGGGAGGCTACAATGAGCAGTTCTTC. It codes for CASMSGGGYNEQFF. The full variable domain, with the rest looked up from reference TRBV7-8 and TRBJ2-1, is GAGVSQSPRYKVAKRGQDVALRCDPISGHVSLFWYQQALGQGPEFLTYFQNEAQLDKSGLPSDRFFAERPEGSVSTLKIQRTQQEDSAVYLCASMSGGGYNEQFFGPGTRLTVL.

The chain combines TRBV5-1 with TRBJ2-3, with D possibly called TRBD1 or TRBD2 (5 bases each). CDR3 length: 16 amino acids. V was cut by 4 bases and J by 2 bases, with 17 bases left in between. The V gene's germline CDR1 is SGHRS and CDR2 YFSETQ. CDR3 loop: CASSAKTGPITDTQYF. DNA for the CDR3: TGCGCCAGCAGCGCAAAGACGGGACCGATCACAGATACGCAGTATTTT.

The V and J genes are TRBV29-1 and TRBJ2-5, with D possibly matching TRBD2 (5 bases). The DNA end is a closer match to TRBJ2-7, so the J assignment may be wrong. The CDR3 is made up of 15 amino acids. Germline CDR1 and CDR2: SQVTM and ANQGSEA. As DNA, the CDR3 is TGCAGCGTTGAGTGGAGGTGGGTGGGGTTTTACGAGCAGTACTTC. Amino acid sequence: CSVEWRWVGFYEQYF.

The rearrangement uses TRBV14 and TRBJ2-1, with D perhaps matching TRBD1 (6 bases). Germline V gene sequence: CDR1 SGHDN, CDR2 FVKESK. Deletions cut 4 bases from V and 2 bases from J, with 15 bases between. This CDR3 contains 16 residues. CDR3 DNA: TGTGCCAGCAGCCCCACGGGACACGGAACCTACAATGAGCAGTTCTTC. This codes for CASSPTGHGTYNEQFF. The full variable domain, rest sourced from reference TRBV14 and TRBJ2-1, is EAGVTQFPSHSVIEKGQTVTLRCDPISGHDNLYWYRRVMGKEIKFLLHFVKESKQDESGMPNNRFLAERTGGTYSTLKVQPAELEDSGVYFCASSPTGHGTYNEQFFGPGTRLTVL.

This chain links TRBV28 with TRBJ2-5; the match to TRBD2 covers 9 bases. The J call may be in error: the DNA end matches TRBJ2-1 better. CDR1 MDHEN and CDR2 SYDVKM come from the germline V gene. The CDR3 totals 16 residues. The chain's CDR3 is CASSFINSGSGNEQFF. For the CDR3, the DNA is TGTGCCAGCAGTTTTATTAATAGCGGGAGTGGCAATGAGCAGTTCTTC.

This clonotype was seen a handful of times. The chain couples TRBV20-1 to TRBJ2-5; 8 bases map to TRBD2. The J call may be mistaken, given a closer DNA end match to TRBJ2-1. CDR3 length: 14 residues. Germline values: CDR1 DFQATT, CDR2 SNEGSKA (reference sequence). As DNA, the CDR3 is TGCAGTGCCCCCAGCGGGAGAGGTGTCAATGAGCAGTTCTTC. It codes for CSAPSGRGVNEQFF.

This clonotype was detected a few times. The V and J genes are TRBV20-1 and TRBJ2-4; D gene unclear. The V gene lost 3 bases and the J gene lost 5 bases, with 8 bases spanning the gap. The length of the CDR3 is 12 residues. Germline loops: CDR1 DFQATT, CDR2 SNEGSKA (reference sequence). The CDR3 region has the DNA TGCAGTGCTAGTAATCTGGAAAACATTCAGTACTTC. It translates to CSASNLENIQYF.

This clonotype was counted only a few times. The rearrangement links TRBV7-6 to TRBJ2-7; D perhaps matches TRBD1 (8 bases). Germline CDR1 reads SGHVS; CDR2 reads FNYEAQ. The CDR3 spans 14 residues. Trimming cost V 5 bases and J 5 bases, with 16 bases left between them. CDR3 DNA: TGTGCCAGCAGCGCCACAGGGGGGGAAAACGAGCAGTACTTC. It translates to CASSATGGENEQYF.